This entry concerns a single T cell receptor (beta chain). Trimming took 8 bases from V and 4 from J, leaving 12 bases between them. The CDR3 has 12 amino acids. Germline loops: CDR1 SGHDN, CDR2 FVKESK. These data come from a study of cytomegalovirus exposure and HLA in healthy donors. The PCR made use of 60 Vbeta and 13 Jbeta primers. The assay was immunoSEQ multiplex PCR, and TCRdb's table has in-frame clones only and misses some. This sample has approximately 170,000 clones; about 80% occur once, and the top ten carry approximately 1.5%. The origin of this receptor is a man aged 40-50 years in good health and CMV-seronegative. The chain couples TRBV14 to TRBJ2-7; D is ambiguous. What was sequenced was PBMCs. The CDR3: CASGRRPYEQYF. The CDR3 region has the DNA TGTGCCAGCGGCCGGCGGCCATACGAGCAGTACTTC.